A selection of T cell receptor beta chains follows, all from one sample in a study of CD8 T cells in ankylosing spondylitis. One entry per CDR3 protein results from TCRdb running MiXCR on the 5' RACE reads. The table has 200,000 to 300,000 distinct CDR3 sequences, over 8.5% seen once. Source material: blood, either unsorted or a sorted T cell fraction (not recorded which). All receptors derive from a male donor with ankylosing spondylitis or in good health (not recorded which). Both conserved end residues are part of each CDR3. D genes are given only for firm matches. Only part of the rows carry a size: once, few, many, or a class if the clone is expanded.

abundance: few
j_gene: TRBJ1-5
len: 14
v_gene: TRBV20-1
d_gene: .
CDR3aa: CSARSAGYGQPQHF
CDR3nt: TGCAGTGCTAGATCCGCAGGGTATGGTCAGCCCCAGCATTTT

abundance: many
j_gene: TRBJ2-3
len: 15
v_gene: TRBV18
d_gene: TRBD1
CDR3aa: CASSPGQFGTDTQYF
CDR3nt: TGTGCCAGCTCTCCGGGACAGTTTGGGACAGATACGCAGTATTTT

abundance: many
j_gene: TRBJ2-3
len: 17
v_gene: TRBV7-8
d_gene: TRBD2
CDR3aa: CASSLVGSGRTGDTQYF
CDR3nt: TGTGCCAGCAGCTTAGTCGGTAGCGGGAGGACTGGAGATACGCAGTATTTT

abundance: few
j_gene: TRBJ2-1
len: 14
v_gene: TRBV30
d_gene: TRBD1
CDR3aa: CAYTRDRAYNEQFF
CDR3nt: TGTGCCTATACCCGGGACAGAGCTTACAATGAGCAGTTCTTC

abundance: many
j_gene: TRBJ1-6
len: 15
v_gene: TRBV6-1
d_gene: .
CDR3aa: CASTSVGPYNSPLHF
CDR3nt: TGTGCCAGCACCTCCGTGGGGCCCTATAATTCACCCCTCCACTTT

abundance: .
j_gene: TRBJ2-7
len: 16
v_gene: TRBV21-1
d_gene: .
CDR3aa: CASSKDQGQGLYEQYF
CDR3nt: TGTGCCAGCAGCAAAGATCAGGGGCAAGGTCTCTACGAGCAGTACTTC

abundance: many
j_gene: TRBJ2-7
len: 15
v_gene: TRBV19
d_gene: TRBD1
CDR3aa: CASTRQGSDSGEQYF
CDR3nt: TGTGCCAGTACGAGACAGGGGTCCGATTCTGGCGAGCAGTACTTC

abundance: many
j_gene: TRBJ1-3
len: 15
v_gene: TRBV12-3/TRBV12-4
d_gene: TRBD1
CDR3aa: CASGDSQPGGNTIYF
CDR3nt: TGTGCCAGCGGGGACAGCCAACCCGGAGGAAACACCATATATTTT

abundance: many
j_gene: TRBJ2-7
len: 13
v_gene: TRBV5-1
d_gene: .
CDR3aa: CASSSRGVYEQYF
CDR3nt: TGCGCCAGCAGCTCGAGGGGGGTTTACGAGCAGTACTTC

abundance: many
j_gene: TRBJ2-3
len: 15
v_gene: TRBV3-1
d_gene: .
CDR3aa: CASSQEGEATDTQYF
CDR3nt: TGTGCCAGCAGCCAAGAAGGGGAGGCCACAGATACGCAGTATTTT

abundance: many
j_gene: TRBJ1-1
len: 13
v_gene: TRBV7-9
d_gene: .
CDR3aa: CASSLDLDTEAFF
CDR3nt: TGTGCCAGCAGCTTAGATTTGGACACTGAAGCTTTCTTT

abundance: many
j_gene: TRBJ2-7
len: 16
v_gene: TRBV6-1
d_gene: TRBD2
CDR3aa: CASSPGTSGGASEQYF
CDR3nt: TGTGCCAGCAGCCCAGGCACTAGCGGGGGGGCCAGCGAGCAGTACTTC

abundance: many
j_gene: TRBJ1-1
len: 11
v_gene: TRBV12-3/TRBV12-4
d_gene: .
CDR3aa: CASREDTEAFF
CDR3nt: TGTGCCAGCAGGGAGGACACTGAAGCTTTCTTT

abundance: many
j_gene: TRBJ2-7
len: 11
v_gene: TRBV30
d_gene: .
CDR3aa: CAWKIGARQYF
CDR3nt: TGTGCCTGGAAGATAGGGGCGCGTCAGTACTTC

abundance: few
j_gene: TRBJ2-1
len: 17
v_gene: TRBV7-8
d_gene: .
CDR3aa: CASSTPSRRASYNEQFF
CDR3nt: TGTGCCAGCAGCACCCCGTCGAGGCGGGCCTCCTACAATGAGCAGTTCTTC

abundance: many
j_gene: TRBJ1-1
len: 14
v_gene: TRBV15
d_gene: .
CDR3aa: CATSPDSMNTEAFF
CDR3nt: TGTGCCACCAGCCCAGACAGCATGAACACTGAAGCTTTCTTT

abundance: many
j_gene: TRBJ2-7
len: 14
v_gene: TRBV18
d_gene: .
CDR3aa: CASSTGHVAYEQYF
CDR3nt: TGTGCCAGCTCAACGGGACACGTTGCCTACGAGCAGTACTTC

abundance: many
j_gene: TRBJ2-2
len: 15
v_gene: TRBV11-2
d_gene: .
CDR3aa: CASSLDGGNTGELFF
CDR3nt: TGTGCCAGCAGCTTAGACGGGGGTAACACCGGGGAGCTGTTTTTT

abundance: many
j_gene: TRBJ1-5
len: 13
v_gene: TRBV30
d_gene: .
CDR3aa: CAWTGASNQPQHF
CDR3nt: TGTGCCTGGACGGGAGCTAGCAATCAGCCCCAGCATTTT

abundance: many
j_gene: TRBJ2-3
len: 15
v_gene: TRBV10-3
d_gene: .
CDR3aa: CAITETDTNTDTQYF
CDR3nt: TGTGCCATTACCGAGACGGACACAAACACAGATACGCAGTATTTT

abundance: .
j_gene: TRBJ2-7
len: 17
v_gene: TRBV25-1
d_gene: .
CDR3aa: CASSEYIQGGGFYEQYF
CDR3nt: TGTGCCAGCAGTGAATATATTCAGGGAGGGGGTTTCTACGAGCAGTACTTC

abundance: few
j_gene: TRBJ1-5
len: 14
v_gene: TRBV5-1
d_gene: .
CDR3aa: CASSLSDNNQPQHF
CDR3nt: TGCGCCAGCAGCTTGAGCGATAACAATCAGCCCCAGCATTTT

abundance: .
j_gene: TRBJ1-5
len: 17
v_gene: TRBV21-1
d_gene: .
CDR3aa: CASSKDFACGGEQPQHF
CDR3nt: TGTGCCAGCAGCAAAGATTTTGCTTGTGGAGGGGAACAGCCCCAGCATTTT

abundance: many
j_gene: TRBJ1-4
len: 14
v_gene: TRBV20-1
d_gene: .
CDR3aa: CSAKPGRNRGDVFF
CDR3nt: TGCAGTGCAAAGCCGGGACGGAATCGGGGAGACGTGTTTTTT